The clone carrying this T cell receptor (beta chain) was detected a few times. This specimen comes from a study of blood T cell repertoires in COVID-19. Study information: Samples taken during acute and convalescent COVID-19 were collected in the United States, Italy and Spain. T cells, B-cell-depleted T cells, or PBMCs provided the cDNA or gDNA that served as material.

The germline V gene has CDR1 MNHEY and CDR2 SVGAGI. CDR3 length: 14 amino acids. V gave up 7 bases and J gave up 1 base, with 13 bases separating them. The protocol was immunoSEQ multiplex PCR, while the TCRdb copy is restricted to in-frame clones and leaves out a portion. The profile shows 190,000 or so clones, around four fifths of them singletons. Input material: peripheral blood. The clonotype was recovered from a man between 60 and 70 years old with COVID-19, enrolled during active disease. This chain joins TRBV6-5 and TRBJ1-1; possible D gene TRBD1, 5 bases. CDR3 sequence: CASTQRTPNTEAFF. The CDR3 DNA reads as TGTGCCAGCACCCAACGGACACCGAACACTGAAGCTTTCTTT.